This T cell receptor beta chain is drawn from a study of blood T cell repertoires in COVID-19. Study as a whole: The origin of the acute and convalescent COVID-19 samples was the United States, Italy and Spain. T cells, B-cell-depleted T cells, or PBMCs supplied cDNA or gDNA.

Under the authors' procedure: How many nucleated cells were present was estimated from reference gene primer amplification. Profiled with immunoSEQ multiplex PCR; TCRdb holds only in-frame clones, not every one. V and J calls and clone size are those listed in that table; D and trimming were worked out from the DNA. The data show about 200,000 clones, approximately 91% seen once. Only a few counts were recorded for this clone. This CDR3 is 13 amino acids long. Germline CDR1 is LGHDT and CDR2 is YNNKEL (reference sequence). V was cut by 6 bases and J by 5 bases, with 13 bases left in between. This sequence joins TRBV3-1 (or the pseudogene TRBV3-2) and TRBJ1-1; no clear D. The specimen sequenced was peripheral blood. This clonotype was obtained from a woman in her thirties or forties who had recovered from COVID-19. CDR3 coding DNA: TGTGCCAGCAGAATAGGGCGGGATACTGAAGCTTTCTTT. Protein sequence: CASRIGRDTEAFF.